Following are 22 T cell receptor beta chains from one sample sequenced in a study of blood T cell repertoires in COVID-19. TCRdb keeps only in-frame clones here, not all; method: immunoSEQ multiplex PCR. The sample contains about 310,000 clones, 90% of which appear only once. Source material: peripheral blood. The receptors derive from a woman aged 25 to 39 with COVID-19, enrolled during active disease.

The V call is TRBV30, the J call TRBJ2-3; TRBD1 might be the D (6 bases). V was clipped by 8 bases and J by 6 bases, with 15 bases between them. The germline gives CDR1 GTSNPN, CDR2 SVGIG (reference sequence). The CDR3 runs 12 residues. The CDR3 region has the DNA TGTGCCCATAGCCAGGGGCCGGATACGCAGTATTTT. This encodes CAHSQGPDTQYF.

The V call is TRBV29-1, the J call TRBJ2-2; D perhaps matches TRBD1 (5 bases). The CDR3 extends over 14 amino acids. Trimming cost V 2 bases and J 4 bases, with 11 bases left between them. Germline V lookup: CDR1 SQVTM, CDR2 ANQGSEA. For the CDR3, the DNA is TGCAGCGTTGAACGTCAGGGAAGCACCGGGGAGCTGTTTTTT. Encoded protein: CSVERQGSTGELFF.

The V gene is TRBV28, the J gene TRBJ2-7; 14 bases agree with TRBD2. Germline V gene data show CDR1 as MDHEN and CDR2 as SYDVKM. This CDR3 is 14 amino acids long. After removal of 5 bases from V and 9 bases from J, the junction contained 6 bases not matched to a gene. The CDR3 DNA reads as TGTGCCAGCAGTCCGGGACTAGCGGGAGTGGGGCAGTACTTC. It translates to CASSPGLAGVGQYF. The variable domain in full, completed from reference TRBV28 and TRBJ2-7, reads DVKVTQSSRYLVKRTGEKVFLECVQDMDHENMFWYRQDPGLGLRLIYFSYDVKMKEKGDIPEGYSVSREKKERFSLILESASTNQTSMYLCASSPGLAGVGQYFGPGTRLTVT.

The rearrangement links TRBV5-4 to TRBJ2-5; TRBD1 is a possible D gene (5 bases). Germline V lookup: CDR1 SGHNT, CDR2 YYREEE (reference sequence). CDR3 length equals 15 residues. Trimming left V 0 bases short and J 4 bases short, with 13 bases between. The CDR3 coding sequence is TGTGCCAGCAGCTTGGAGGGGCAGGGTCGAGAGACCCAGTACTTC. It specifies CASSLEGQGRETQYF.

The table lists this clone with a count of one. V gene TRBV2 combines with J gene TRBJ2-1, with a weak D call TRBD2 (5 bases). Germline V gene sequence: CDR1 SNHLY, CDR2 FYNNEI. The CDR3 spans 14 residues. Trimming stripped 7 bases from V and 0 bases from J, with 10 bases between. The CDR3 DNA reads TGTGCCAGCAAGGACTCGAGCTCCTACAATGAGCAGTTCTTC. Amino acid sequence: CASKDSSSYNEQFF.

V is TRBV18 and J is TRBJ2-1; D is possibly TRBD2 (6 bases). Germline lookup yields CDR1 KGHSH and CDR2 LQKENI. This CDR3 spans 16 amino acids. Trimming took off 5 bases at V and 0 bases at J, with 14 bases between the two ends. DNA for the CDR3: TGTGCCAGCTCATCATTATTCGGGAGCTCCTACAATGAGCAGTTCTTC. Protein product: CASSSLFGSSYNEQFF.

The CDR3 loop reads CASSSLGSGGYTDTQYF. The CDR3 coding sequence is TGCGCCAGCTCCTCACTGGGGAGCGGGGGATACACAGATACGCAGTATTTT. The V call is TRBV5-1, the J call TRBJ2-3; 8 nucleotides agree with TRBD2. Germline V gives CDR1 SGHRS, CDR2 YFSETQ. Trimming took 7 bases from V and 2 from J; bases not matched to a gene: 15. This CDR3 comprises 17 residues. Using reference TRBV5-1 and TRBJ2-3 for the parts outside the CDR3, the full variable domain is KAGVTQTPRYLIKTRGQQVTLSCSPISGHRSVSWYQQTPGQGLQFLFEYFSETQRNKGNFPGRFSGRQFSNSRSEMNVSTLELGDSALYLCASSSLGSGGYTDTQYFGPGTRLTVL.

This sequence joins TRBV3-1 (or the pseudogene TRBV3-2) and TRBJ2-2; TRBD1 matches 7 bases. Trimming took 1 base from V and 5 from J; bases not matched to a gene: 7. CDR1 LGHDT and CDR2 YNNKEL come from the germline V gene (reference sequence). This CDR3 contains 16 residues. CDR3 region: CASSQVSPTGTGELFF. CDR3 nucleotides: TGTGCCAGCAGCCAAGTCTCGCCGACAGGGACCGGGGAGCTGTTTTTT.

The J gene is TRBJ2-7, the V gene TRBV4-1, with TRBD2 identical over 7 bases. The ends lost 4 bases at V and 5 bases at J; junction bases unmatched: 5. This CDR3 has 13 amino acids. CDR1 is MGHRA and CDR2 is YSYEKL in the germline V gene. The CDR3 sequence: CASSLGLRHEQYF. The CDR3 DNA sequence: TGCGCCAGCAGCCTGGGACTAAGGCACGAGCAGTACTTC.

This chain uses TRBV29-1 with TRBJ1-4; TRBD1 might be the D (5 bases). The germline CDR1 and CDR2 sequences are SQVTM and ANQGSEA. The CDR3 totals 13 residues. The V gene lost 1 base and the J gene lost 6 bases, with 9 bases spanning the gap. In nucleotides, the CDR3 is TGCAGCGTTGAAGCCGGGGGGGATGAAAAACTGTTTTTT. Protein: CSVEAGGDEKLFF.

The chain carries TRBV5-5 and TRBJ2-3, with 7 positions matching TRBD2. This CDR3 contains 16 residues. Looked up from germline, CDR1 is SGHKS and CDR2 is YYEKEE (reference sequence). Trimming at V came to 4 bases and at J to 0 bases, leaving 8 bases not matched to a gene. CDR3 nucleotide sequence: TGTGCCAGCAGCCCCGGGCTAGCGGCGAGCACAGATACGCAGTATTTT. Amino acid sequence: CASSPGLAASTDTQYF.

With regard to this clone: Germline and junction disagree at one end, which may indicate a read error. At the DNA level, this CDR3 is encoded by other sequences in the same sample as well. The chain combines TRBV19 with TRBJ2-1; 7 bases are shared with TRBD1. Germline CDR1 reads LNHDA; CDR2 reads SQIVND (reference sequence). CDR3 size: 13 residues. The CDR3: CASSIGDRKKQFF. CDR3 DNA sequence: TGTGCCAGCAGTATAGGGGACAGAAAAAAGCAGTTCTTC.

This clone was observed a single time. The chain carries TRBV27 and TRBJ1-5, with TRBD1 matching over 7 bases. With 5 bases clipped from V and 5 bases from J, the junction kept 6 bases outside the gene matches. The CDR3 runs to 14 residues. CDR1 MNHEY and CDR2 SMNVEV come from the germline V gene (reference sequence). As DNA, the CDR3 is TGTGCCAGCAGTCGACAGGGCCGAGATCAGCCCCAGCATTTT. Translation: CASSRQGRDQPQHF.

CDR3: CASSPAKGQGRPNSPLHF. CDR3 coding DNA: TGTGCCAGCAGCCCCGCCAAGGGACAGGGGAGACCTAATTCACCCCTCCACTTT. The rearrangement links TRBV7-9 to TRBJ1-6; 10 bases map to TRBD1. Germline trimming cut 5 bases from V and 6 bases from J; bases unmatched to any gene: 13. The CDR3 covers 18 residues. Germline V gives CDR1 SEHNR, CDR2 FQNEAQ (reference sequence).

This clone was recorded once. V is TRBV25-1 and J is TRBJ1-6; 7 bases map to TRBD1. This CDR3 region has 17 residues. Germline V CDR1 and CDR2: MGHDK, SYGVNS. Trimming at V came to 1 base and at J to 9 bases, leaving 12 bases not matched to a gene. The CDR3 sequence is CASSESRDSRVGSPLHF. In DNA form, the CDR3 reads TGTGCCAGCAGTGAATCCCGGGACAGTCGTGTTGGTTCACCCCTCCACTTT.

The chain joins TRBV27 to TRBJ2-1; 12 bases line up with TRBD2. CDR1 and CDR2 from the germline V gene are MNHEY and SMNVEV (reference sequence). CDR3 length: 15 residues. Trimming took 3 bases from V and 9 from J; bases not matched to a gene: 6. CDR3: CASSFRLAGVGEQFF. CDR3 in DNA: TGTGCCAGCAGTTTTAGACTAGCGGGAGTTGGTGAGCAGTTCTTC.

V gene TRBV11-2 combines with J gene TRBJ1-2; possible D gene TRBD1, 6 bases. The CDR3 sequence is 15 residues long. V gave up 4 bases and J gave up 3 bases, with 15 bases separating them. Germline CDR1 is SGHAT and CDR2 is FQNNGV. CDR3 loop: CASSSGQFNDYGYTF. DNA of the CDR3: TGTGCCAGCAGCTCAGGACAGTTCAACGACTATGGCTACACCTTC.

The rearrangement links TRBV19 to TRBJ1-1; the D is unclear. The ends were cut back, 5 bases at V and 1 base at J, with 8 bases in the middle. This CDR3 is 13 amino acids long. The V gene's germline CDR1 is LNHDA and CDR2 SQIVND (reference sequence). CDR3 sequence (DNA): TGTGCCAGTAGTCTGGAGAGGAACACTGAAGCTTTCTTT. It yields the protein CASSLERNTEAFF.

This clone showed up just once. This chain connects TRBV5-6 to TRBJ1-1; possibly TRBD1 for D (6 bases). The CDR3 totals 14 residues. Germline V gives CDR1 SGHDT, CDR2 YYEEEE. V gave up 4 bases and J gave up 1 base, with 11 bases separating them. The CDR3 loop reads CASSPGTPNTEAFF. For the CDR3, the DNA is TGTGCCAGCAGCCCCGGGACACCGAACACTGAAGCTTTCTTT. Supplemented by reference TRBV5-6 and TRBJ1-1, the full variable domain reads DAGVTQSPTHLIKTRGQQVTLRCSPKSGHDTVSWYQQALGQGPQFIFQYYEEEERQRGNFPDRFSGHQFPNYSSELNVNALLLGDSALYLCASSPGTPNTEAFFGQGTRLTVV.

The V and J genes are TRBV5-1 and TRBJ1-1, with D perhaps TRBD1 (5 bases). Trimming took 0 bases from V and 7 from J, leaving 13 bases between them. This CDR3 comprises 14 residues. The germline V gene encodes CDR1 SGHRS and CDR2 YFSETQ. The chain's CDR3 is CASSLAIGDYEAFF. DNA of the CDR3: TGCGCCAGCAGCTTGGCGATAGGGGACTATGAAGCTTTCTTT.

This chain uses TRBV19 with TRBJ2-7, with 10 bases fitting TRBD2. CDR3 size: 15 residues. From germline, CDR1 is LNHDA and CDR2 SQIVND (reference sequence). The J segment lost 4 bases and the V segment lost 3 bases, leaving 6 bases of the junction unmatched. CDR3 DNA: TGTGCCAGTAGTATTTTTCTAGCGGGAGATTACGAGCAGTACTTC. Its protein product is CASSIFLAGDYEQYF.

The chain employs TRBV2 and TRBJ1-5, with D perhaps TRBD1 (6 bases). Germline CDR1 SNHLY, CDR2 FYNNEI. CDR3 length: 15 amino acids. Trimming removed 3 bases at V and 4 bases at J, with 13 bases between. The CDR3 nucleotides read TGTGCCAGCAGTGAGTCCGACAGGCCGAATCAGCCCCAGCATTTT. Protein product: CASSESDRPNQPQHF.